Detailed here is one T cell receptor (beta chain). Its specific antigen is unknown. A read error may be the cause here, since a much bigger clone is one base away. The Immunoverse kit was used to build TCR libraries from approximately 410 ng RNA, with molecular barcoded adaptors covering alpha/delta and beta/gamma chains. TCR library preparation was performed with the same RNA that was used for transcriptome sequencing. Sequencing of TCR libraries was carried out on an Illumina HiSeq 4000 with 2 x 150 cycles. From the authors' description of their analysis: Using MiXCR, which included quality filtering and error correction, TCR reads were aligned to human V, D, J and C references and then assembled into CDR3 clonotypes. Clonotype counts and gene usage diversity were analyzed with the tcR package in R. For inspection of raw mapping reads, RNA-seq reads were mapped by STAR aligner version 2.5.3a onto GRCh37 of the human genome. To test how sequencing depth affects detected clonotypes, IR-seq fastq files were randomly downsampled with Seqtk 1.3. Through fastp at Q25 and MiXCR, TCRdb rebuilt clones from the public reads, retaining in-frame beta chains. Each record represents a unique CDR3 protein, reported with the most common genes and DNA among its rows. The V and J calls shown here were made by TCRdb, not taken from the authors' results. This sample lists about 63,000 distinct CDR3 sequences; around 14% were detected once. Of the sample, over 40% is held by the ten largest clones.

This specimen comes from a study of read filtering for tumor transcriptome and immune sequencing (dated by TCRdb to between 2020 and 2021). Turning to the overall study: The cohort had around 18 male and 14 female patients with a mean age of about 70 years, ranging from roughly 47 to 85. Using the same bone marrow samples, the study ran both targeted immune repertoire sequencing and bulk whole-transcriptome sequencing and then compared the TCR repertoires from each method. One main goal was a read-filtering strategy for immune repertoire data, in particular deciding whether clonotypes backed by only one read should be removed. By revised international staging, about 8 patients were R-ISS I, 16 were R-ISS II and roughly 7 were R-ISS III. After DNase treatment, whole-transcriptome libraries were prepared using the TruSeq RNA Access Library Prep Kit. TCR-region mapped reads per sample ranged from about 4 to 10.27 million with IR-seq versus only roughly 75 to 1273 with RNA-seq. The research as a whole found: Single-read clonotypes made up 80% to 85% of clonotypes but roughly 3.2% of total reads in IR-seq, and over 65% of clonotypes and 40% to 45% of reads in RNA-seq. The sorted CD138-negative fraction was not purified T cells but a mixed bone marrow immune population. Removing single-read clonotypes increased the correlation between IR-seq and RNA-seq shared clonotype proportions. IR-seq captured clonotypes at much higher depth and more reliably than RNA-seq, and smaller IR-seq throughput sufficed to identify most shared clonotypes.

Every patient had bone marrow sampled at the time of active disease. Bone marrow mononuclear cells were isolated by Ficoll-Hypaque density gradient centrifugation. CD138-negative cells were obtained by negative selection after labeling with CD138 magnetic microbeads on a MACS separator, removing myeloma plasma cells. Purity of the isolated cells was checked by flow cytometry on an Attune NxT using CD138 antibodies. Total RNA was extracted using TRIzol reagent and was quantified on a NanoDrop spectrophotometer. Paired RNA-seq and IR-seq were performed on the CD138-negative bone marrow sample of each patient. From its cysteine to its phenylalanine, the CDR3 spans 16 amino acids. The retained sequence is limited to the CDR3, 48 bases, with the frame set at the first base. Via the germline V gene (reference sequence), CDR1 is SEHNR and CDR2 FQNEAQ. V lost 2 bases and J lost 6 bases; the stretch between them is 17 bases long.

This TCR was sampled from a donor at least 40 years old with multiple myeloma. The chain was built from TRBV7-9 and TRBJ2-4; confidence is insufficient to name the D gene. What was sequenced was a population of CD138-negative cells sorted from bone marrow. This sample's cell subset or site label indicates: bone marrow mononuclear cells depleted of CD138+ plasma/myeloma cells by negative magnetic selection. The CDR3 corresponds to CASSLRTRLEPNIQYF. The nucleotides are TGTGCCAGCAGCTTAAGAACGCGGCTAGAGCCAAACATTCAGTACTTC.